This T cell receptor (beta chain) was obtained from a study of CD8 T cells in Susac syndrome. From blood CD8+ and CD4+ T cells, TCR beta sequences were generated. The TEMRA cells underwent FACS enrichment, while the CD8+ and CD4+ T cells underwent negative isolation. The RNA input was about 0.5 to 1 ug, and it was reverse transcribed with random hexamers. TCRdb recomputed calls from the immunoSEQ multiplex PCR reads with MiXCR, one row per CDR3 protein. The sample has about 210,000 distinct CDR3 sequences, roughly 94% seen once. The clonotype originates from a human donor with multiple sclerosis. The sample taken for sequencing was CD4+ T cells from PBMCs.

The CDR3 loop is CASRAPDLKPGAYGYTF. The CDR3 nucleotides read TGCGCCAGCAGGGCCCCCGACCTGAAACCGGGTGCCTATGGCTACACCTTC. V and J are TRBV23-1 and TRBJ1-2; no clear D. TRBV23-1 has ORF status, its function being uncertain. The CDR3 contains 17 residues. V was cut by 6 bases and J by 4 bases, with 24 bases left in between.